Below, 9 T cell receptor beta chains from the same sample are listed, as sequenced in a study of Ad26.COV2.S vaccination and SARS-CoV-2 variants. Libraries were prepared by immunoSEQ multiplex PCR; TCRdb keeps only in-frame clonotypes and omits some of them. The table shows over 200,000 clones, with around nine tenths occurring only once. The treatment was: some 20 received Ad26.COV2.S at low or high dose, single or two shots; about 5 received placebo; per-sample allocation not given. After the first vaccine or placebo injection, samples were drawn on day 63. The sample in question was peripheral blood, obtained in a trial of Ad26.COV2.S vaccine versus placebo. These receptors were collected from a person aged 18-65 years who received the Ad26.COV2.S COVID-19 vaccine or a placebo.

The chain uses TRBV19 and TRBJ1-1; weak D call: TRBD1 (6 bases). The CDR3 is 15 amino acids. V gave up 4 bases and J gave up 0 bases, with 12 bases separating them. The germline CDR1 and CDR2 sequences are LNHDA and SQIVND (reference sequence). CDR3 sequence: CASSKGGMMNTEAFF. DNA of the CDR3: TGTGCCAGTAGTAAAGGGGGGATGATGAACACTGAAGCTTTCTTT.

This clone was seen more than once but under ten times. This chain joins TRBV5-1 and TRBJ2-5, with TRBD2 matching over 10 bases. The CDR3 totals 16 residues. The V gene end was trimmed by 4 bases and the J gene end by 2 bases; junction bases not matched to a gene: 8. From germline, CDR1 is SGHRS and CDR2 YFSETQ. CDR3 in amino acids: CASSPIGLAEQETQYF. CDR3 nucleotide sequence: TGCGCCAGCAGCCCAATCGGACTAGCGGAACAAGAGACCCAGTACTTC.

The chain recombines TRBV5-6 with TRBJ2-7; D not certain. The length of the CDR3 is 13 residues. Germline CDR1 reads SGHDT; CDR2 reads YYEEEE. The germline V and J ends were trimmed by 0 bases and 3 bases, with 7 bases remaining between them. The CDR3 region is CASSLVGVYEQYF. DNA for the CDR3: TGTGCCAGCAGCTTGGTGGGTGTCTACGAGCAGTACTTC.

In its sample, this clone was seen a few times. The CDR3 loop is CASSEGTGRNYGYTF. CDR3 in DNA: TGTGCCAGCAGTGAAGGGACAGGGCGAAACTATGGCTACACCTTC. This chain connects TRBV6-1 to TRBJ1-2; 8 nucleotides align to TRBD1. The CDR3 runs to 15 residues. Germline V gene lookup returns CDR1 MNHNS and CDR2 SASEGT. J was trimmed by 2 bases and V by 1 base; bases with no gene match: 3.

V and J are TRBV24-1 and TRBJ2-5; no clear D gene. With 6 bases removed from V and 0 bases from J, the gap between germline ends came to 7 bases. This CDR3 contains 13 residues. Germline-derived CDR1 and CDR2 are KGHDR and SFDVKD. CDR3 region: CATSPGNQETQYF. CDR3 coding DNA: TGTGCCACCAGTCCCGGCAACCAAGAGACCCAGTACTTC.

The CDR3 bases are TGCGCCAGCAGCTTCCCGTACCAAGAGACCCAGTACTTC. Protein product: CASSFPYQETQYF. The chain couples TRBV5-1 to TRBJ2-5; D call uncertain. Germline V gives CDR1 SGHRS, CDR2 YFSETQ. V was cut by 2 bases and J by 0 bases, with 5 bases left in between. This CDR3 spans 13 amino acids.

This rearrangement joins TRBV7-8 to TRBJ2-7; TRBD1 agrees at 9 bases. The ends lost 6 bases at V and 4 bases at J; junction bases unmatched: 10. Germline lookup yields CDR1 SGHVS and CDR2 FQNEAQ. The CDR3 loop spans 15 amino acids. This CDR3 reads CASSPYRDRVYEQYF. As DNA, the CDR3 is TGTGCCAGCAGTCCCTACCGGGACAGGGTTTACGAGCAGTACTTC.

The J gene is TRBJ1-1, the V gene TRBV5-8, with 9 positions matching TRBD1. This CDR3 region has 14 residues. CDR1 and CDR2 from the germline V gene are SGHTS and YDEGEE. Germline trimming cut 9 bases from V and 7 bases from J; bases unmatched to any gene: 13. This chain's CDR3 is CATVSGTGLGEAFF. Here the CDR3 DNA reads TGTGCCACCGTTTCCGGGACAGGGCTGGGTGAAGCTTTCTTT.

This chain links TRBV19 with TRBJ2-3, with TRBD2 identical over 12 bases. Germline CDR1 reads LNHDA; CDR2 reads SQIVND (reference sequence). The CDR3 covers 18 residues. The J segment lost 3 bases and the V segment lost 0 bases, leaving 7 bases of the junction unmatched. The CDR3 DNA follows: TGTGCCAGTAGTATAGACCAGGGGACTAGCGGGCGGACAGATACGCAGTATTTT. Its translation: CASSIDQGTSGRTDTQYF.